This T cell receptor (beta chain) was retrieved from a study of CXCR4 blockade with PD-1 therapy in pancreatic cancer. Notes on the study in general: Without paired alpha-beta data, shared specificity of dominant clones is unconfirmed.

This clone was detected only a few times. As yet, its antigen is unknown. TCRdb's table, derived via immunoSEQ multiplex PCR, lists solely in-frame clones and lacks some. The sample shows approximately 5,200 clones, about half of them seen only once. The clonotype comes from a human donor with pancreatic ductal adenocarcinoma. The sequenced material came from tumor tissue.

CDR3 loop: CATAASSYNEQFF. In nucleotides, the CDR3 is TGTGCCACAGCGGCTAGCTCCTACAATGAGCAGTTCTTC. The V and J genes are TRBV10-3 and TRBJ2-1; D possibly corresponds to TRBD2 (5 bases). This CDR3 region has 13 residues. V dropped 10 bases and J dropped 0 bases, with 10 bases sitting between them. Germline V CDR1 and CDR2: ENHRY, SYGVKD.